The following is a T cell receptor (beta chain) sequence with its context. The antigen is not known. This CDR3 spans 16 amino acids. The germline CDR1 and CDR2 sequences are SGHDT and YYEEEE. Trimming took 3 bases from V and 6 from J; bases not matched to a gene: 11. This entry is derived from a study of beta chain features in type 1 diabetes. General observations from the study: Moderately but significantly shorter TCRB CDR3s were found in Type 1 diabetes patients in all four CD4+ subsets. For patients, the naive, central memory and Treg TCRB repertoires appeared more alike than for healthy donors.

Reverse transcribing all isolated RNA meant expressed TCRB transcripts were sequenced. The study sequenced naive, central memory and regulatory T cell samples to an average of about 3.57 million reads. Here immunoSEQ multiplex PCR was the method, and the copy in TCRdb shows in-frame clones only, minus some. The repertoire has about 260,000 clones, 68% of them found once; the top ten carry about 0.051%. The specimen was naive CD4+ T cells from blood. This chain connects TRBV5-6 to TRBJ2-1; 8 positions match TRBD1. This TCR derives from a man aged 25 to 45 in good health. This CDR3 reads CASSWTGREPGNEQFF. In DNA form, the CDR3 reads TGTGCCAGCAGCTGGACAGGGCGGGAACCTGGCAATGAGCAGTTCTTC.